A selection of T cell receptor beta chains follows, all from one sample in a study of blood T cells in healthy people across ages. In TCRdb, the 5' RACE reads were re-called with MiXCR into one record per CDR3 protein. The sample yields some 760,000 distinct CDR3 sequences, 25% seen once. The same sample was also used in a study of T cells of mothers and their children.

The sequenced sample consisted of blood. These receptors all stem from a boy aged 10-17 years in good health. The conserved cysteine and the conserved F or W are not part of the CDR3 here.

v_gene	j_gene	CDR3aa
TRBV12-3/TRBV12-4	TRBJ1-4	ASSFGGKGGKLF
TRBV12-3/TRBV12-4	TRBJ2-3	ASSFTSGGADTQY
TRBV12-3/TRBV12-4	.	ASSFWHKGYEQY
TRBV10-3	TRBJ1-4	AIRSSGDEKLF
TRBV12-3/TRBV12-4	TRBJ2-4	ASSLGRIAKNIQY
TRBV13	TRBJ2-1	ASSLPLADNEQF
TRBV6-2/TRBV6-3	TRBJ1-1	ASSFNLEAF
TRBV28	TRBJ2-7	ASSPTGEEDEQY
TRBV5-1	TRBJ2-3	ASSFLRTSGPLTDTQY
TRBV28	TRBJ2-3	ASSGGTKKQDTQY
TRBV28	TRBJ2-7	ASSLQGSKQY
TRBV20-1	.	SANTDYNEQF
TRBV20-1	TRBJ2-1	SARVTGTSSYNEQF
TRBV6-6	TRBJ2-1	ASSYSLGAGEY
TRBV4-3	TRBJ1-1	ASSQDLGTGAPEAF
TRBV27	TRBJ2-5	ASSSRDQGSVTQY
TRBV20-1	TRBJ2-3	SAPMGTSGRASTDTQY
TRBV9	TRBJ2-7	ASSVGGTSDEQY
TRBV6-6	TRBJ1-4	ASSMTGGENEKLF
TRBV6-2/TRBV6-3	TRBJ2-7	ASSYSPLGTETSPREQY
TRBV21-1	TRBJ2-2	ASSKGGERGAAGELF
TRBV7-9	TRBJ2-5	ASSLGTSGETQY
TRBV19	TRBJ1-4	ASSQTMEEKLF
TRBV28	TRBJ2-1	ASSLGGQGRYEQF
TRBV19	TRBJ2-1	ASSIAGQNNEQF
TRBV5-6	TRBJ2-1	ASSLVETQF
TRBV10-3	TRBJ2-7	AIRRGTNFYGQY
TRBV20-1	TRBJ2-2	SALSGGELF
TRBV5-1	.	ASSLVGGDGEQF
TRBV7-9	TRBJ2-5	ASSLTMSGLQETQY
TRBV6-2/TRBV6-3	TRBJ1-4	ASSFRDNNEKLF